The present entry profiles one TCR beta chain with its context. The data derive from a study of beta chain features in type 1 diabetes. What was sequenced were expressed TCRB transcripts, since all of the isolated RNA had been reverse transcribed. The assay was immunoSEQ multiplex PCR, and TCRdb's table has in-frame clones only and misses some. The sample includes about half a million clones, about an eighth of them seen just once. The single heparinised draw taken from each donor contained about 110 mL of blood on average. Researchers reported sorting CD4+ naive, central memory, regulatory and stem cell-like memory cells via CD45RO/CCR7/CD25/CD127/CD95/CD27. Each sorted fraction was over 95% pure. Between the trimmed V and J ends, which lost 6 bases and 6 bases, there was a span of 7 bases. CDR1 and CDR2 (germline): DFQATT, SNEGSKA (reference sequence). The CDR3 is made up of 10 amino acids.

This chain links TRBV20-1 with TRBJ2-3; no clear D gene. The receptor's source is a woman in her late teens or twenties in good health. Material for sequencing was naive CD4+ T cells from blood. The CDR3 nucleotides are TGCAGTGCCCCGAAGGATACGCAGTATTTT. As protein: CSAPKDTQYF.